This record covers a single TCR beta chain. Its antigen remains unidentified. No base qualities exist here, and no much larger clone lies one base off it. Other nucleotide sequences in the sample specify the same CDR3. No immune events, such as infections, were documented for the healthy donors during the collection period. Blood repertoires from healthy donors were used as a training cohort for calibrating time-dependent variance in a beta-binomial model of differential abundance of T-cell clones. The training cohort was composed of some ten healthy donors, 3 female and 7 male. Donor ages ranged from about 29 to 70 years, with an average of 43 years. Obtained from a commercial supplier, whole blood was collected from each healthy donor at three time points set about two weeks apart. For immunosequencing, genomic DNA was extracted from whole blood that had not been sorted. TCRbeta CDR3 regions were profiled with the immunoSEQ Assay using bias-controlled multiplex PCR amplification of genomic DNA. Regarding the original processing steps: To quantify the absolute abundance of each unique TCRbeta CDR3 region, the sequences were collapsed and filtered. Differential abundance was tested with two models: a binomial (Fisher-equivalent) model and a beta-binomial model that adds time-dependent variance fitted from healthy donors. Any clone with fewer than 5 combined templates was excluded, and a clone was called differentially abundant if its Benjamini-Hochberg FDR was below 0.01. The form v = (b*log(k)+a)^2 was used to model beta-binomial variance as a function of total template count across the two samples. Drawn from immuneACCESS, this table holds only the in-frame rearrangements with V and J called that TCRdb kept. Clones are partly lost; checked studies trace under half to an unresolved V gene and leave the rest unexplained. That table furnishes V, J and clone size, whereas the DNA furnished D and trimming. This sample lists approximately 83,000 clones; 70% to 90% were detected once. Around 4% of the sample lies in the top ten.

This sample was taken from a study of identifying expanded T cells in peripheral blood (dated by TCRdb to the late 2010s). Describing the broader study: Separate aliquots of the same genomic DNA pool were sequenced to produce technical replicates, and four replicates were compared in pairs.

There are 15 amino acids in the CDR3, from cysteine to phenylalanine inclusive. The entry retains the CDR3 DNA only, 45 bases that are in frame from base 1. V is pruned by 1 base and J by 4 bases, leaving 4 bases of the junction without a gene match. CDR1 and CDR2 (MGHRA, YSYEKL) derive from the germline V gene. Beyond this particular receptor, the publication reports: The authors expected that over much longer intervals, such as months to years, biological variance in healthy repertoires might increase even further. The beta-binomial model significantly reduced the number of clones called differentially abundant and the false-positive rate across all healthy-donor time intervals. For all healthy donors, the variance in clone template counts between two-week samples rose significantly as total template count increased. About 1.1 differentially abundant clones were flagged by the binomial model between technical replicates, whereas about 16 and 20 were flagged over about two weeks and four weeks, respectively.

Recombination joined TRBV4-1 with TRBJ2-1, and 7 junctional nucleotides match TRBD1. The sample was blood. The clonotype was recovered from a person aged 18 to 70 in good health. The nucleotide sequence reads as follows: TGCGCCAGCAGCCAAGCGGGGACAGATTACAATGAGCAGTTCTTC. Translated, this gives CASSQAGTDYNEQFF.